This TCR beta chain was captured in a study of T cell clonotyping in hematopoietic cell transplantation. Produced via immunoSEQ multiplex PCR; TCRdb's table is partial and in-frame only. The sample carries about 3,500 clones, 79% recorded once. Study-level points and caveats: Broader posttransplant TCR repertoire diversity was predicted by graft donor and pretransplant recipient Inverse Simpson Index values. Cells were unsorted, so CD4 and CD8 contributions were not separated.

Samples: about 28 days before transplant, then days 30, 100 and 180 after. Points on this clone: Its antigen remains unknown.

V lost 9 bases, J lost 4 bases, and 9 bases lay in between. This CDR3 is 11 amino acids long. Per the germline V gene, CDR1 is MNHNY and CDR2 is SVGAGI (reference sequence). The J gene is TRBJ1-2, the V gene TRBV6-6; D is uncertain. Sequenced material: peripheral blood mononuclear cells, taken at the time of graft-versus-host disease after allogeneic stem cell transplant. The sequence was obtained from a female patient in her fifties who had an allogeneic stem cell transplant from an unrelated donor, so the T cells may come from the graft donor. Some clones in this sample may be carry-over from other donors' samples. The CDR3, as DNA: TGTGCCAGTGTTGGTCCCTATGGCTACACCTTC. Amino acid sequence: CASVGPYGYTF.